The clone carrying this T cell receptor (beta chain) came up a few times. Antigen specificity is unknown. There are 15 residues in the CDR3. In germline, CDR1 is MNHEY, CDR2 SVGAGI. The V gene end was trimmed by 2 bases and the J gene end by 2 bases; junction bases not matched to a gene: 1. The data were taken from a study of cytomegalovirus exposure and HLA in healthy donors. General observations from the study: A later examination showed that TCR association rates differed by HLA locus, with DRB1 most and HLA-C fewest.

With 60 Vbeta and 13 Jbeta primers, the PCR was carried out. Per the authors' pipeline: It was a later analysis that counted tens of millions of unique TCR beta chains, of which 9 million to 13 million were shared. The table came from immunoSEQ multiplex PCR; TCRdb's copy has only in-frame clones and leaves some out. The DNA was the basis for D and trimming; V, J and clone size are from that table. The sample shows under 200,000 clones, around 84% of them seen only once. The sequence was collected from a young man in good health and CMV-seropositive. The sequenced sample consisted of PBMCs. The chain combines TRBV6-5 with TRBJ2-1; the match to TRBD1 covers 9 bases. For the CDR3, the DNA is TGTGCCAGCAGTTACGACAGGGGGACCTACAATGAGCAGTTCTTC. Residues: CASSYDRGTYNEQFF.